These 16 T cell receptor beta chains share one sample of origin, sequenced in a study of CD8+CD57+ T cells in acquired aplastic anemia. By flow cytometry, patients selected for sequencing had shown an expansion of CD8+CD57+ cells. It was genomic DNA that served as the template for profiling TCR beta VDJ and CDR3. TCRdb ran MiXCR on the reads and lists one entry per CDR3 protein. Of approximately 470,000 distinct CDR3 sequences listed, less than 35% are singletons. The sequencing input was sorted CD4+, CD8+, or CD8+CD57+ T cells (not recorded which) from PBMCs. These receptors came from a human donor with aplastic anemia.

This chain joins TRBV7-2 and TRBJ2-7, with 11 bases aligning to TRBD1. Germline CDR1 reads SGHTA; CDR2 reads FQGNSA. V gave up 8 bases and J gave up 6 bases; unmatched junction bases: 12. CDR3 size: 15 residues. The CDR3 DNA sequence: TGTGCCAGCTCACCTATGGACAGGGGGCATCGCGAGCAGTACTTC. Amino acid sequence: CASSPMDRGHREQYF.

This clonotype was seen repeatedly, ten times or more. The V gene is TRBV5-6, the J gene TRBJ1-2, with D perhaps matching TRBD1 (6 bases). Trimming took off 4 bases at V and 8 bases at J, with 21 bases between the two ends. The CDR3 spans 15 residues. CDR1 is SGHDT, CDR2 YYEEEE, per germline. DNA of the CDR3: TGTGCCAGCAGCCTGGGACAAGGGGGGACTCTGGGCTACACCTTC. Its translation: CASSLGQGGTLGYTF.

This clonotype was seen only a few times. The chain employs TRBV12-3 or TRBV12-4 and TRBJ1-2; a weak D match, TRBD1 (6 bases). Trimming took 5 bases from V and 2 from J, leaving 18 bases between them. This CDR3 region has 16 residues. The CDR3 protein is CASSLPRGGINYGYTF. DNA of the CDR3: TGTGCCAGCAGTCTACCTCGAGGGGGAATAAACTATGGCTACACCTTC.

The chain is built from TRBV29-1 and TRBJ2-2; D is uncertain. The CDR3 runs to 11 residues. V lost 8 bases and J 6 bases, leaving 10 bases between the germline ends. CDR1 is SQVTM, CDR2 ANQGSEA, per germline. The CDR3 loop is CSLLVSGELFF. The CDR3 DNA reads TGCAGCTTGTTGGTTTCCGGGGAGCTGTTTTTT.

Many counts were recorded for this clonotype. CDR3 DNA sequence: TGTGCCAGCAGTGGGGTTGGCTACACCTTC. It codes for CASSGVGYTF. J is TRBJ1-2 and V is TRBV2; D call uncertain. V was clipped by 4 bases and J by 7 bases, with 4 bases between them. The length of the CDR3 is 10 residues. Germline V gene data show CDR1 as SNHLY and CDR2 as FYNNEI. Complete variable domain (other parts from reference TRBV2 and TRBJ1-2): EPEVTQTPSHQVTQMGQEVILRCVPISNHLYFYWYRQILGQKVEFLVSFYNNEISEKSEIFDDQFSVERPDGSNFTLKIRSTKLEDSAMYFCASSGVGYTFGSGTRLTVV.

A single count supports this clonotype. The chain recombines TRBV10-3 with TRBJ1-5, with D possibly matching TRBD1 (6 bases). Looked up from germline, CDR1 is ENHRY and CDR2 is SYGVKD. With 2 bases removed from V and 11 bases from J, the gap between germline ends came to 16 bases. This CDR3 region has 14 residues. CDR3 loop: CAISERQDQETQHF. DNA for the CDR3: TGTGCCATCAGTGAGAGACAGGACCAAGAGACCCAGCATTTT.

In its sample, this clonotype was seen a few times. The chain combines TRBV9 with TRBJ1-4; TRBD1 might be the D (6 bases). The CDR3 has 16 amino acids. Germline V CDR1 and CDR2: SGDLS, YYNGEE. Trimming shortened V by 4 bases and J by 5 bases, and 18 bases separated the two germline ends. Here the CDR3 reads CASSTTTGQVNEKLFF. CDR3 nucleotide sequence: TGTGCCAGCAGCACCACAACGGGACAAGTAAATGAAAAACTGTTTTTT.

This clonotype was seen more than once but under ten times. The chain recombines TRBV5-1 with TRBJ1-1, with D perhaps TRBD1 (5 bases). This CDR3 has 18 amino acids. V lost 1 base and J lost 3, with 22 bases in between. The germline V gene encodes CDR1 SGHRS and CDR2 YFSETQ. CDR3 sequence: CASSLLGPRDSRDTEAFF. The CDR3 nucleotides read TGCGCCAGCAGCTTGCTGGGACCCCGGGACTCCCGGGACACTGAAGCTTTCTTT.

With regard to this clonotype: At one of its ends the junction is not consistent with the germline gene, which may arise from a read error. The chain has TRBV6-1 and TRBJ1-6, with TRBD1 matching 7 bases. Germline loops: CDR1 MNHNS, CDR2 SASEGT. This CDR3 comprises 14 residues. CDR3 nucleotide sequence: TGTGCCAGCAGACGGGACAGTCGAGATTCACCCCCCCACTTT. This codes for CASRRDSRDSPPHF.

This clonotype was seen repeatedly, ten times or more. The chain links TRBV20-1 to TRBJ1-2, with D unclear. The CDR3 is 13 residues long. Germline lookup yields CDR1 DFQATT and CDR2 SNEGSKA (reference sequence). V shed 1 base and J shed 2 bases, with 8 bases lying between them. CDR3 coding DNA: TGCAGTGCTAGAGCCGGCGAGAACTATGGCTACACCTTC. Its protein is CSARAGENYGYTF.

This clonotype came up many times. The germline gene is not matched at one end of the junction; a read error may be the cause. This rearrangement joins TRBV7-7 to TRBJ2-6; unclear D gene. The CDR3 runs to 16 residues. Germline assignment: CDR1 SSHAT and CDR2 FNYEAQ (reference sequence). CDR3 sequence: CASSLGAGAGANVLTF. In DNA, the CDR3 is TGTGCTAGCAGCTTAGGAGCAGGTGCTGGGGCCAACGTCCTGACTTTC.

The chain couples TRBV20-1 to TRBJ1-3, with 7 bases matching TRBD1. CDR3 length: 14 amino acids. The germline V gene has CDR1 DFQATT and CDR2 SNEGSKA (reference sequence). V trimming: 5 bases; J trimming: 4 bases; junction bases outside the gene matches: 8. The CDR3 sequence: CSAYTGDRGNTIYF. DNA for the CDR3: TGCAGTGCTTACACCGGGGACAGAGGAAACACCATATATTTT.

The chain uses TRBV25-1 and TRBJ2-1; 11 bases align to TRBD2. The V gene's germline CDR1 is MGHDK and CDR2 SYGVNS. Losses at the gene ends were 5 bases for V and 5 bases for J; bases not matched to a gene: 8. CDR3 size: 16 residues. The CDR3 region has the DNA TGTGCCAGCAGTCTGCCCCTAGCGGGGGGACACAATGAGCAGTTCTTC. Amino acids: CASSLPLAGGHNEQFF. Full variable domain (outside the CDR3, taken from reference TRBV25-1 and TRBJ2-1): EADIYQTPRYLVIGTGKKITLECSQTMGHDKMYWYQQDPGMELHLIHYSYGVNSTEKGDLSSESTVSRIRTEHFPLTLESARPSHTSQYLCASSLPLAGGHNEQFFGPGTRLTVL.

Points on this clonotype: At one end, the junction sequence differs from germline, possibly due to a read error. The V call is TRBV2, the J call TRBJ2-5; D may be TRBD1 or TRBD2 (5 bases each). The CDR3 contains 13 residues. Germline V CDR1 and CDR2: SNHLY, FYNNEI. CDR3 residues: CASSEVSSGTRYF. As DNA, the CDR3 is TGTGCCAGCAGTGAAGTATCATCTGGGACCCGGTACTTC.

The V gene is TRBV20-1, the J gene TRBJ2-1; 13 bases are shared with TRBD2. This CDR3 region has 15 residues. V lost 5 bases, J lost 9 bases, and 10 bases stayed unmatched. Germline V lookup: CDR1 DFQATT, CDR2 SNEGSKA (reference sequence). The CDR3 reads CSAHTGTSGTREQFF. In nucleotides, the CDR3 is TGCAGTGCTCACACCGGGACTAGCGGGACTCGTGAGCAGTTCTTC.

This clonotype was picked up one time. At one of its ends the junction is not consistent with the germline gene, which may arise from a read error. V and J are TRBV20-1 and TRBJ1-1; maybe TRBD1 (6 bases). CDR3 length equals 14 residues. Germline lookup yields CDR1 DFQATT and CDR2 SNEGSKA (reference sequence). CDR3 region: CSARAGGGITETFF. DNA for the CDR3: TGCAGTGCTAGAGCGGGGGGCGGGATAACTGAAACTTTCTTT.